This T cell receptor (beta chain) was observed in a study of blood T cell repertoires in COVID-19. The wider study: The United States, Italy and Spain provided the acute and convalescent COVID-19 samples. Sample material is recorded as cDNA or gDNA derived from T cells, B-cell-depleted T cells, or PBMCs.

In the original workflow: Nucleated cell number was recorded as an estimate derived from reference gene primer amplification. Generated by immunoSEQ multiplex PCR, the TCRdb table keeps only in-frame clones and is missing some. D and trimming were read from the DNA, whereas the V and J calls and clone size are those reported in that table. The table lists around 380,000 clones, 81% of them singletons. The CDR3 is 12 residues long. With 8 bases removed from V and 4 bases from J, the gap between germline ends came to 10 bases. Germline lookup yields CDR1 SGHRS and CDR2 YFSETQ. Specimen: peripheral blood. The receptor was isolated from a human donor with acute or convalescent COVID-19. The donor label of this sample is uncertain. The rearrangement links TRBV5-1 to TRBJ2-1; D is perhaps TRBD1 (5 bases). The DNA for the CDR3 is TGCGCCAGAGGACAAGAGTACAATGAGCAGTTCTTC. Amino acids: CARGQEYNEQFF.